This passage covers 2 T cell receptor beta chains from one sample sequenced in a study of T-cell reconstitution after alpha-beta-depleted transplantation in children. The authors prepared the TCRbeta library with unique molecular identifiers. TCRdb redid the calling of the PCR reads with MiXCR, one entry per CDR3 protein. The table records around 600,000 distinct CDR3 sequences, roughly 15% of them present only once. This specimen consisted of PBMCs from the stem cell graft donor, obtained from the stem cell graft. The receptors were sampled from a human donor who donated a stem cell graft to a child with acute myeloid leukemia.

This rearrangement joins TRBV6-1 to TRBJ1-6, with D unclear. The V gene's germline CDR1 is MNHNS and CDR2 SASEGT. V was clipped by 6 bases and J by 4 bases, with 10 bases between them. The CDR3 covers 14 residues. CDR3 in amino acids: CASRPDGYNSPLHF. CDR3 DNA: TGTGCCAGCAGACCCGACGGTTATAATTCACCCCTCCACTTT.

This clonotype showed up just a few times. This sequence joins TRBV5-1 and TRBJ2-1, with 7 bases that match TRBD2. V lost 8 bases to trimming and J lost 6 bases; unmatched junction nucleotides: 8. The CDR3 contains 13 residues. CDR1 and CDR2 (germline): SGHRS, YFSETQ. CDR3: CASRSGEGNEQFF. CDR3 coding DNA: TGCGCCAGTCGTTCCGGGGAGGGCAATGAGCAGTTCTTC.